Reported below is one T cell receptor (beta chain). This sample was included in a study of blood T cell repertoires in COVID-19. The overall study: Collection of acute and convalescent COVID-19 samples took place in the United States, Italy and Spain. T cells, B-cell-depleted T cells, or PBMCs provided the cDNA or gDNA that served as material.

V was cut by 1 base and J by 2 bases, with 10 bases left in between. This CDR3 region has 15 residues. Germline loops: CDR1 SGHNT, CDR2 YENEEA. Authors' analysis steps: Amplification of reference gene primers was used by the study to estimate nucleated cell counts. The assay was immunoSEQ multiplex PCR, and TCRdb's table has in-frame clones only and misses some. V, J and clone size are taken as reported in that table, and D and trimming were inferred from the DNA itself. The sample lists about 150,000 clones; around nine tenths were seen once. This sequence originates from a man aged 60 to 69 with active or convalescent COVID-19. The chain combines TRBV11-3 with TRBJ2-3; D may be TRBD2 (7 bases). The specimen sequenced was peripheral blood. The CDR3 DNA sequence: TGTGCCAGCAGCTTAGGACGGGGGGCCACAGATACGCAGTATTTT. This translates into CASSLGRGATDTQYF.